One and the same sample provided the 22 T cell receptor beta chains below, sequenced in a study of blood T cell repertoires in COVID-19. The data were produced by immunoSEQ multiplex PCR, yet TCRdb's version contains in-frame clones alone and is incomplete. The sample has a few hundred thousand clones, around 87% seen once. The material sequenced was PBMCs or T cells enriched from blood (not recorded which). The receptor source for this set is a man aged 40-55 years in a cohort exposed to, infected with or recovered from COVID-19 (not recorded which).

The V and J genes are TRBV2 and TRBJ2-2; weak D call: TRBD1 (5 bases). V was trimmed by 2 bases and J by 6 bases, leaving 10 bases between them. CDR3 length: 14 residues. In germline, CDR1 is SNHLY, CDR2 FYNNEI. DNA for the CDR3: TGTGCCAGCAGTGAATCAGGGTGGGCCGGGGAGCTGTTTTTT. Protein: CASSESGWAGELFF.

This chain links TRBV28 with TRBJ1-2, with D tentatively TRBD1 (6 bases). Germline lookup yields CDR1 MDHEN and CDR2 SYDVKM. V gave up 4 bases and J gave up 4 bases, with 10 bases separating them. The CDR3 is made up of 13 amino acids. The CDR3 nucleotides are TGTGCCAGCAGTTCGTCAGGGGCCTATGGCTACACCTTC. Translated, it gives CASSSSGAYGYTF.

The V gene is TRBV3-1 (or the pseudogene TRBV3-2), the J gene TRBJ1-2; D gene ambiguous. The length of the CDR3 is 14 residues. Germline CDR1 LGHDT, CDR2 YNNKEL (reference sequence). Trimming left V 2 bases short and J 4 bases short, with 11 bases between. CDR3 amino acids: CASSQIGVSYGYTF. The DNA for the CDR3 is TGTGCCAGCAGCCAAATCGGGGTCAGCTATGGCTACACCTTC.

The V and J genes are TRBV7-2 and TRBJ2-5, with 12 bases aligning to TRBD2. The germline V gene encodes CDR1 SGHTA and CDR2 FQGNSA. V shed 5 bases, J shed 7 bases, and the junction held 5 bases outside the gene matches. The CDR3 is made up of 14 amino acids. CDR3 protein: CASSQTSGSGTQYF. The CDR3 coding sequence is TGTGCCAGCAGCCAGACTAGCGGGAGTGGGACCCAGTACTTC.

Here the CDR3 reads CASSEQGRGNYGYTF. The CDR3 DNA follows: TGTGCCAGCAGTGAACAGGGAAGAGGTAACTATGGCTACACCTTC. This chain joins TRBV25-1 and TRBJ1-2; possibly TRBD1 for D (5 bases). The CDR3 is 15 amino acids. The V gene lost 2 bases and the J gene lost 1 base, with 11 bases spanning the gap. Germline V gene sequence: CDR1 MGHDK, CDR2 SYGVNS.

The chain has TRBV2 and TRBJ1-5; no definite D call. With 2 bases removed from V and 1 base from J, the gap between germline ends came to 6 bases. Germline V gene data show CDR1 as SNHLY and CDR2 as FYNNEI. The length of the CDR3 is 14 residues. Written as DNA, the CDR3 is TGTGCCAGCAGTGAACCGTTAAGCAATCAGCCCCAGCATTTT. It encodes CASSEPLSNQPQHF. The full variable domain, in which reference TRBV2 and TRBJ1-5 provide the parts outside the CDR3, is EPEVTQTPSHQVTQMGQEVILRCVPISNHLYFYWYRQILGQKVEFLVSFYNNEISEKSEIFDDQFSVERPDGSNFTLKIRSTKLEDSAMYFCASSEPLSNQPQHFGDGTRLSIL.

In its sample, this clone was seen once. The chain couples TRBV6-5 to TRBJ2-3; 9 nucleotides agree with TRBD2. Unmatched junction bases numbered 7, after V lost 4 bases and J lost 2 bases. CDR1 is MNHEY, CDR2 SVGAGI, per germline. The CDR3 sequence is 16 residues long. CDR3 sequence (DNA): TGTGCCAGCAGTTGGGTAGCGGGAGTGTCCACAGATACGCAGTATTTT. Translated, it gives CASSWVAGVSTDTQYF.

The V and J genes are TRBV5-4 and TRBJ2-1; TRBD2 is a possible D gene (6 bases). The CDR3 spans 18 residues. Trimming left V 0 bases short and J 0 bases short, with 16 bases between. Germline CDR1 and CDR2: SGHNT and YYREEE (reference sequence). CDR3: CASSLGFGGGTSYNEQFF. The CDR3 coding sequence is TGTGCCAGCAGCTTGGGGTTCGGGGGAGGCACCTCCTACAATGAGCAGTTCTTC.

In DNA form, the CDR3 reads TGTGCCAGCTCACCCAATCCGGGACAGTCCTATGGCTACACCTTC. The encoded protein is CASSPNPGQSYGYTF. The chain carries TRBV18 and TRBJ1-2, with 7 positions matching TRBD1. There are 15 residues in the CDR3. CDR1 is KGHSH and CDR2 is LQKENI in the germline V gene. V lost 3 bases to trimming and J lost 4 bases; unmatched junction nucleotides: 8.

V gene TRBV2 combines with J gene TRBJ1-2; 9 bases line up with TRBD1. Germline lookup yields CDR1 SNHLY and CDR2 FYNNEI. This CDR3 has 16 amino acids. The J segment lost 4 bases and the V segment lost 2 bases, leaving 8 bases of the junction unmatched. CDR3 nucleotide sequence: TGTGCCAGCAGTGAATCGGTACAGGGGGCTTTCTATGGCTACACCTTC. Its protein is CASSESVQGAFYGYTF. The full variable domain, in which reference TRBV2 and TRBJ1-2 provide the parts outside the CDR3, is EPEVTQTPSHQVTQMGQEVILRCVPISNHLYFYWYRQILGQKVEFLVSFYNNEISEKSEIFDDQFSVERPDGSNFTLKIRSTKLEDSAMYFCASSESVQGAFYGYTFGSGTRLTVV.

The V call is TRBV10-1, the J call TRBJ1-4; 8 nucleotides align to TRBD1. The CDR3 spans 14 residues. CDR1 and CDR2 from the germline V gene are WNHNN and SYGVQD (reference sequence). The V gene end was trimmed by 4 bases and the J gene end by 7 bases; junction bases not matched to a gene: 5. The CDR3, as DNA: TGCGCCAGCAGTGCCGGACAGGGTAGTGAAAAACTGTTTTTT. It codes for CASSAGQGSEKLFF.

This chain connects TRBV7-3 to TRBJ2-5; a weak D match, TRBD1 (6 bases). The germline V gene has CDR1 SGHTA and CDR2 FQGTGA. This CDR3 has 13 amino acids. Deletions cut 4 bases from V and 3 bases from J, with 9 bases between. The CDR3 DNA sequence: TGTGCCAGCAGCTCATACAGGGAAGAGACCCAGTACTTC. This codes for CASSSYREETQYF.

The chain links TRBV5-1 to TRBJ2-2; TRBD2 agrees at 8 bases. The CDR3 is 14 amino acids. CDR1 is SGHRS, CDR2 YFSETQ, per germline. The junction had 5 bases not matched to a gene; V was cut back by 2 bases and J by 8 bases. CDR3 in amino acids: CASSFKAGVGELFF. The CDR3 DNA reads TGCGCCAGCAGCTTTAAAGCGGGAGTTGGGGAGCTGTTTTTT.

The chain joins TRBV2 to TRBJ1-4, with D tentatively TRBD1 (5 bases). This CDR3 is built from 15 residues. In germline, CDR1 is SNHLY, CDR2 FYNNEI. V shed 5 bases and J shed 8 bases, with 18 bases lying between them. The DNA for the CDR3 is TGTGCCAGCAGTACTCTAGTAGCCCGGGGGGAAAAACTGTTTTTT. This codes for CASSTLVARGEKLFF.

The chain has TRBV28 and TRBJ2-7, with 8 bases identical to TRBD1. The CDR3 covers 14 residues. The V segment lost 5 bases and the J segment 2 bases; nucleotides outside the gene matches: 5. Germline lookup yields CDR1 MDHEN and CDR2 SYDVKM. The CDR3 DNA follows: TGTGCCAGCAGTCAGACAGGGGAAGCCTACGAGCAGTACTTC. It yields the protein CASSQTGEAYEQYF.

The rearrangement links TRBV28 to TRBJ2-2; 7 nucleotides align to TRBD1. V lost 5 bases, J lost 4 bases, and 7 bases stayed unmatched. The germline V gene encodes CDR1 MDHEN and CDR2 SYDVKM. This CDR3 is built from 15 residues. The CDR3 DNA is TGTGCCAGCAGTCAGGGGGTTCGTAGCACCGGGGAGCTGTTTTTT. Protein: CASSQGVRSTGELFF.

The rearrangement links TRBV7-9 to TRBJ1-2; 7 bases are a match to TRBD1. The CDR3 is 14 amino acids. Germline-derived CDR1 and CDR2 are SEHNR and FQNEAQ (reference sequence). Trimming took 5 bases from V and 6 from J; bases not matched to a gene: 9. The CDR3 region is CASSPGQPLDGYTF. The DNA of the CDR3 is TGTGCCAGCAGCCCGGGACAGCCTCTGGATGGCTACACCTTC.

V and J are TRBV2 and TRBJ2-1; 8 nucleotides match TRBD2. Trimming at V came to 4 bases and at J to 6 bases, leaving 8 bases not matched to a gene. Germline V gives CDR1 SNHLY, CDR2 FYNNEI. This CDR3 is built from 15 residues. CDR3 amino acids: CASSAILAGTNEQFF. The DNA for the CDR3 is TGTGCCAGCAGTGCTATTCTAGCGGGTACCAATGAGCAGTTCTTC.

This clone turned up a few times. This sequence joins TRBV11-2 and TRBJ2-1; D is unresolved. The germline V and J ends were trimmed by 4 bases and 3 bases, with 7 bases remaining between them. The CDR3 has 13 amino acids. Looked up from germline, CDR1 is SGHAT and CDR2 is FQNNGV. CDR3 in DNA: TGTGCCAGCAGCTCTCAACTCTACAATGAGCAGTTCTTC. Protein sequence: CASSSQLYNEQFF.

The chain links TRBV6-1 to TRBJ2-7; 9 positions match TRBD2. Germline CDR1 MNHNS, CDR2 SASEGT. The V segment lost 1 base and the J segment 0 bases; nucleotides outside the gene matches: 1. CDR3 length equals 15 residues. The CDR3 nucleotides read TGTGCCAGCAGTGAAGGACTAGCGGCCTCCTACGAGCAGTACTTC. Translation gives CASSEGLAASYEQYF.

This chain joins TRBV11-2 and TRBJ1-5; D unclear. The CDR3 runs 15 residues. Trimming removed 0 bases at V and 1 base at J, with 7 bases between. CDR1 and CDR2 (germline): SGHAT, FQNNGV. The DNA for the CDR3 is TGTGCCAGCAGCTTAGATGGCCAGAGCAATCAGCCCCAGCATTTT. Protein sequence: CASSLDGQSNQPQHF.

This clone was seen a handful of times. The rearrangement uses TRBV19 and TRBJ1-2, with 7 bases aligning to TRBD1. The CDR3 sequence is 15 residues long. Germline V CDR1 and CDR2: LNHDA, SQIVND (reference sequence). Trimming removed 5 bases from V and 7 bases from J; junction bases left unmatched: 13. DNA for the CDR3: TGTGCCAGTAGTCTGGGAACTGACAGGGCTGGTGGCTACACCTTC. Its translation is CASSLGTDRAGGYTF.